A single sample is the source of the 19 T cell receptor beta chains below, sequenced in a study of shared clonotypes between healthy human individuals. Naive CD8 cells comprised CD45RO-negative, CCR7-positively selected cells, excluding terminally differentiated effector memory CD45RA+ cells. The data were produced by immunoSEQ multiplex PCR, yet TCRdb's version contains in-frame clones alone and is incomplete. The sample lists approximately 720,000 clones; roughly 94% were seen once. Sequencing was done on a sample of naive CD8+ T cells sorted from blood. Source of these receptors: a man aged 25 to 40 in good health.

CDR3 DNA sequence: TGTGCCAGCAGCCACCCCCTGGGCGGAGGGGATGACACTGAAGCTTTCTTT. Encoded protein: CASSHPLGGGDDTEAFF. This rearrangement joins TRBV7-6 to TRBJ1-1; D perhaps matches TRBD1 (5 bases). Trimming left V 5 bases short and J 3 bases short, with 22 bases between. The CDR3 sequence is 17 residues long. Germline V gene lookup returns CDR1 SGHVS and CDR2 FNYEAQ.

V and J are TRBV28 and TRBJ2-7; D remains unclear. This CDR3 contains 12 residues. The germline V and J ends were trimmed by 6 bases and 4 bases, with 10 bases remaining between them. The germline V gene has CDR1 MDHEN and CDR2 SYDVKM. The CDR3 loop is CASSHRAYEQYF. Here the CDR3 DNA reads TGTGCCAGCAGCCACCGCGCTTACGAGCAGTACTTC.

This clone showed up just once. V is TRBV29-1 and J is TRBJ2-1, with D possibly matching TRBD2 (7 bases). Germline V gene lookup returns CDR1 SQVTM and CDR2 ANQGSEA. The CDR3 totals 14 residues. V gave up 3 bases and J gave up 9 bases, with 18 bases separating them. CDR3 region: CSVEGAGESFEQFF. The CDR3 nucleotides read TGCAGCGTTGAGGGGGCGGGAGAGTCGTTTGAGCAGTTCTTC.

The CDR3 loop reads CASSLAGRVSMETQYF. CDR3 bases: TGTGCCAGCAGCTTAGCGGGCCGGGTTAGCATGGAGACCCAGTACTTC. The V gene is TRBV7-9, the J gene TRBJ2-5; no definite D call. The CDR3 loop spans 16 amino acids. V gave up 0 bases and J gave up 5 bases, with 16 bases separating them. CDR1 and CDR2 (germline): SEHNR, FQNEAQ (reference sequence).

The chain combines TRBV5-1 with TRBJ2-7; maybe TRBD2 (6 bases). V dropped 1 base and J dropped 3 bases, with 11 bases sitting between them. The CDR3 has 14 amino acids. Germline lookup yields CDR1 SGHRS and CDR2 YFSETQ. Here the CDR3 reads CASSLRGLSYEQYF. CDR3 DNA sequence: TGCGCCAGCAGCTTGCGGGGGTTGAGCTACGAGCAGTACTTC. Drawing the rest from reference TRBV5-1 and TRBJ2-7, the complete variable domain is KAGVTQTPRYLIKTRGQQVTLSCSPISGHRSVSWYQQTPGQGLQFLFEYFSETQRNKGNFPGRFSGRQFSNSRSEMNVSTLELGDSALYLCASSLRGLSYEQYFGPGTRLTVT.

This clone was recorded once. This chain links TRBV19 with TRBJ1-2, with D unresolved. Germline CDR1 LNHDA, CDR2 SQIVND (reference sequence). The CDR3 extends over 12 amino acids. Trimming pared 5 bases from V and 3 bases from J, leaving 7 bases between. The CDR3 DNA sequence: TGTGCCAGTAGTTCGGGGTACTATGGCTACACCTTC. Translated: CASSSGYYGYTF.

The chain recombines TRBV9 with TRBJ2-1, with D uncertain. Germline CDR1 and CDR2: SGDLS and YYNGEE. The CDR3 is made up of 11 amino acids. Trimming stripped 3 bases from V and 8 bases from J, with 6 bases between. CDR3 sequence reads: CASSGGDEQFF. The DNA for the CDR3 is TGTGCCAGCAGCGGCGGTGATGAGCAGTTCTTC.

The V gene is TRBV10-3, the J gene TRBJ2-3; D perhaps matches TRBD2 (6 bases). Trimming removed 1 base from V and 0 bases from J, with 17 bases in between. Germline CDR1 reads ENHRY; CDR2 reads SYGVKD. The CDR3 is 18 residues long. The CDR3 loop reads CAISELVGLAKSTDTQYF. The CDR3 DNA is TGTGCCATCAGTGAGTTAGTAGGGCTAGCGAAGAGCACAGATACGCAGTATTTT.

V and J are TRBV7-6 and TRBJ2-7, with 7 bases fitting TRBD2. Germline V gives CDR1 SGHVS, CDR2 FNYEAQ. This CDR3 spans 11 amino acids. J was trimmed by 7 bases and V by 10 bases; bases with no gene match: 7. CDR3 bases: TGTGCCACCCTAGCTAGCGGTGAGCAGTACTTC. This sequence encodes CATLASGEQYF.

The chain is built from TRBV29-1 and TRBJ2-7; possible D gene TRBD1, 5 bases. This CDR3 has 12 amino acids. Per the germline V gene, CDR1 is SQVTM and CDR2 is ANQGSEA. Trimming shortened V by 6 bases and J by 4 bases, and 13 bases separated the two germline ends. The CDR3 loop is CSVTTDFYEQYF. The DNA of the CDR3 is TGCAGCGTCACGACAGATTTTTACGAGCAGTACTTC.

The CDR3 sequence: CASSQGPNNNEQFF. CDR3 nucleotide sequence: TGTGCCAGCAGCCAGGGACCTAACAACAATGAGCAGTTCTTC. The chain couples TRBV6-5 to TRBJ2-1, with D perhaps given as TRBD1 or TRBD2 (5 bases each). Trimming took 6 bases from V and 5 from J, leaving 14 bases between them. This CDR3 region has 14 residues. Germline CDR1 is MNHEY and CDR2 is SVGAGI.

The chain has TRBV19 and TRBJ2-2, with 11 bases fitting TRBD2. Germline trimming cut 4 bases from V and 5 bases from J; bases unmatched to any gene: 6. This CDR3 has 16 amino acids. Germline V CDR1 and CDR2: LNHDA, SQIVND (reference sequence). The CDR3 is CASSTLLAGETGELFF. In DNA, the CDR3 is TGTGCCAGTAGTACCCTACTAGCGGGAGAGACCGGGGAGCTGTTTTTT.

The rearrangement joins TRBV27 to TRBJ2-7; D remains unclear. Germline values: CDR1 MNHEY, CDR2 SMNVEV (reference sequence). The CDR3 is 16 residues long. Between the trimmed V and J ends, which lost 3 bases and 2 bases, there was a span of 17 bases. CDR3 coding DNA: TGTGCCAGCAGTTTGAAGGAAGGGTTGGCCACCTACGAGCAGTACTTC. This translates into CASSLKEGLATYEQYF.

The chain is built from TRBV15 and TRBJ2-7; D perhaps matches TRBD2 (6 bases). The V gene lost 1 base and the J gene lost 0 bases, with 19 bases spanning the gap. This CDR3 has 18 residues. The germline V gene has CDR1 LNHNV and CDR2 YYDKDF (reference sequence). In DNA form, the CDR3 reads TGTGCCACCAGCAGAGTGGGGGGTAGTGGAGGGAGCTCCTACGAGCAGTACTTC. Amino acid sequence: CATSRVGGSGGSSYEQYF.

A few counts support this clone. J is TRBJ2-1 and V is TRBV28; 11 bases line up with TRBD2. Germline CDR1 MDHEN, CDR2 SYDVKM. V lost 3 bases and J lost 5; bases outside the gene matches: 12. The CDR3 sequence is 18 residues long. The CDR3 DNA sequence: TGTGCCAGCAGTTTCCGTAGCGGGAGGGCCCCGAGGGACAATGAGCAGTTCTTC. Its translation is CASSFRSGRAPRDNEQFF.

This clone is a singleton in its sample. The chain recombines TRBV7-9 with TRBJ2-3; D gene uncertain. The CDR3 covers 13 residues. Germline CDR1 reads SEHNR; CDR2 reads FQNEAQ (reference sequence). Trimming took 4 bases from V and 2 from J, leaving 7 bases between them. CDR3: CASSSMTTDTQYF. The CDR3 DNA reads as TGTGCCAGCAGCTCTATGACCACAGATACGCAGTATTTT.

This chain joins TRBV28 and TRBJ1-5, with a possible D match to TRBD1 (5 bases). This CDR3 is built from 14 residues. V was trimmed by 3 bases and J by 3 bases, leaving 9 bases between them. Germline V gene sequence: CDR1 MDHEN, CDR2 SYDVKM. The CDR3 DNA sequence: TGTGCCAGCAGTTTCAGGGCAGACAATCAGCCCCAGCATTTT. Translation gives CASSFRADNQPQHF.

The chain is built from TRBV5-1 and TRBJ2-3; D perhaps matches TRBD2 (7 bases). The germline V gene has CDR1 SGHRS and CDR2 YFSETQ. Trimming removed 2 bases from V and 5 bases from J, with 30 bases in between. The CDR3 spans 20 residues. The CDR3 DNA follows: TGCGCCAGCAGCTTATCTACAGACGGAGGGATGCGGGGGCCGGTAGATACGCAGTATTTT. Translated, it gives CASSLSTDGGMRGPVDTQYF.

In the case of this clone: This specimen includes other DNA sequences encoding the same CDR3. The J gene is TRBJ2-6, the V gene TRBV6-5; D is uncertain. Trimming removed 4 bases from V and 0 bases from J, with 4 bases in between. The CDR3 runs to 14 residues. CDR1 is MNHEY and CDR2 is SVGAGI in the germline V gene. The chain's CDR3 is CASSSYSGANVLTF. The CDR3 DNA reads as TGTGCCAGCAGTTCCTACTCTGGGGCCAACGTCCTGACTTTC.